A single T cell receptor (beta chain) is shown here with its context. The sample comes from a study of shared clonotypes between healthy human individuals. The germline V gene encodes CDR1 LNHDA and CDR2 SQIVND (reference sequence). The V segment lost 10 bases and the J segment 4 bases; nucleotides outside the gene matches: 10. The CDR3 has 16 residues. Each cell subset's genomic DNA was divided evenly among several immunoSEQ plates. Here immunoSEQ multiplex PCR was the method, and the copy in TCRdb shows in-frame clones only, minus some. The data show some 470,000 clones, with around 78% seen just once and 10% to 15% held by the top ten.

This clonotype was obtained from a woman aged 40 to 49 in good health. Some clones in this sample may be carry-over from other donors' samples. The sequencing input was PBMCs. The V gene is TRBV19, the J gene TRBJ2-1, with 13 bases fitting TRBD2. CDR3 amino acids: CATSPRTSGGYNEQFF. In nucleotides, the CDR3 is TGTGCCACCTCCCCCCGGACTAGCGGGGGTTACAATGAGCAGTTCTTC.